This entry lists 11 T cell receptor beta chains sequenced from one sample in a study of cytotoxic CD8 clonotypes in ibrutinib-treated CLL. Some clones are missing from TCRdb's copy, which holds only in-frame ones; the method was immunoSEQ multiplex PCR. The sample has 150,000 to 200,000 clones, approximately 80% seen once. Sequenced material: PBMCs, taken after 24 months of ibrutinib treatment. Source of these receptors: a human donor with chronic lymphocytic leukemia.

The genes are TRBV5-1 and TRBJ1-5, with 7 bases that match TRBD1. V was clipped by 0 bases and J by 2 bases; unmatched bases: 11. The length of the CDR3 is 18 residues. The germline CDR1 and CDR2 sequences are SGHRS and YFSETQ. CDR3 bases: TGCGCCAGCAGCTTGGGAACGACAGGGATTAATGGCAATCAGCCCCAGCATTTT. It encodes CASSLGTTGINGNQPQHF.

The chain uses TRBV5-6 and TRBJ1-3, with D maybe TRBD1 (5 bases). Germline lookup yields CDR1 SGHDT and CDR2 YYEEEE. This CDR3 has 16 residues. Trimming cost V 4 bases and J 2 bases, with 16 bases left between them. This chain's CDR3 is CASSLEGFRTGNTIYF. The CDR3 DNA reads as TGTGCCAGCAGCCTAGAGGGGTTTCGGACTGGAAACACCATATATTTT.

This chain joins TRBV19 and TRBJ1-1, with D maybe TRBD1 (6 bases). This CDR3 is 13 amino acids long. Germline V gene sequence: CDR1 LNHDA, CDR2 SQIVND (reference sequence). Trimming left V 3 bases short and J 4 bases short, with 9 bases between. CDR3 DNA: TGTGCCAGTAGTATGCAGGGGTCCACTGAAGCTTTCTTT. Translated, it gives CASSMQGSTEAFF.

The chain employs TRBV7-2 and TRBJ2-1, with D hard to call. The V end lost 6 bases, the J end lost 8 bases, and 8 bases lay between the germline ends. Per the germline V gene, CDR1 is SGHTA and CDR2 is FQGNSA. The CDR3 runs 11 residues. The CDR3 DNA is TGTGCCAGCAGACTCTTCGATGAGCAGTTCTTC. This translates into CASRLFDEQFF. The whole variable domain, remainder taken from reference TRBV7-2 and TRBJ2-1, is GAGVSQSPSNKVTEKGKDVELRCDPISGHTALYWYRQSLGQGLEFLIYFQGNSAPDKSGLPSDRFSAERTGGSVSTLTIQRTQQEDSAVYLCASRLFDEQFFGPGTRLTVL.

The chain is built from TRBV5-1 and TRBJ1-2, with a possible D match to TRBD1 (6 bases). The CDR3 spans 14 residues. V shed 0 bases and J shed 4 bases, with 10 bases lying between them. Germline-derived CDR1 and CDR2 are SGHRS and YFSETQ. The CDR3 DNA reads as TGCGCCAGCAGCTTGGACAGGGCGGGCTATGGCTACACCTTC. Encoded protein: CASSLDRAGYGYTF.

This clone was picked up a small number of times. The CDR3 here is CASRQSLSSGANVLTF. The CDR3 nucleotides read TGTGCCAGCAGACAATCCTTGTCCTCTGGGGCCAACGTCCTGACTTTC. V gene TRBV27 combines with J gene TRBJ2-6, with unresolved D. The germline CDR1 and CDR2 sequences are MNHEY and SMNVEV (reference sequence). The CDR3 length is 16 residues. V was trimmed by 6 bases and J by 0 bases, leaving 12 bases between them.

To note about this clone: This same CDR3 is encoded by further DNA sequences in the sample. The chain combines TRBV6-5 with TRBJ2-7; D possibly uses TRBD1 or TRBD2 (5 bases each). Trimming took off 2 bases at V and 3 bases at J, with 14 bases between the two ends. The length of the CDR3 is 15 residues. CDR1 and CDR2 (germline): MNHEY, SVGAGI. The CDR3: CASSYNRGPGYEQYF. In nucleotides, the CDR3 is TGTGCCAGCAGTTACAACCGGGGACCTGGCTACGAGCAGTACTTC.

The rearrangement joins TRBV7-9 to TRBJ2-4; weak D call: TRBD1 (7 bases). V was cut by 1 base and J by 4 bases, with 14 bases left in between. The germline gives CDR1 SEHNR, CDR2 FQNEAQ (reference sequence). CDR3 length: 16 amino acids. CDR3: CASSLGQGGSKNIQYF. CDR3 DNA: TGTGCCAGCAGCTTAGGACAGGGAGGTAGTAAAAACATTCAGTACTTC.

The V gene is TRBV23-1, the J gene TRBJ1-1; 8 nucleotides agree with TRBD1. TRBV23-1 is filed as an ORF, its function uncertain. CDR3 length equals 16 residues. V shed 0 bases, J shed 3 bases, and the junction held 6 bases outside the gene matches. CDR3 protein: CASSQSDHRGDTEAFF. CDR3 nucleotides: TGCGCCAGCAGTCAATCGGATCACAGGGGGGACACTGAAGCTTTCTTT.

This clone was detected only a few times. The rearrangement links TRBV9 to TRBJ1-6; 8 nucleotides line up with TRBD1. CDR1 is SGDLS, CDR2 YYNGEE, per germline. The CDR3 has 15 residues. With 4 bases clipped from V and 8 bases from J, the junction kept 8 bases outside the gene matches. The DNA of the CDR3 is TGTGCCAGCAGCTTTAGGGACAGGAGGGATTCACCCCTCCACTTT. Translating gives CASSFRDRRDSPLHF.

The V and J genes are TRBV18 and TRBJ1-1, with 7 bases fitting TRBD1. V lost 4 bases and J lost 1; bases outside the gene matches: 12. This CDR3 has 17 residues. Germline CDR1 is KGHSH and CDR2 is LQKENI. The CDR3 spells CASSLRRSAGGNTEAFF. The CDR3 nucleotides are TGTGCCAGCTCACTCCGTCGTAGTGCAGGGGGGAACACTGAAGCTTTCTTT.